This TCR beta chain is from a study of blood T cell repertoires in COVID-19. On the study more broadly: Sites across the United States, Italy and Spain contributed samples from acute and convalescent COVID-19. T cells, B-cell-depleted T cells, or PBMCs provided the cDNA or gDNA that served as material.

How the authors handled the data: Amplification with reference gene primers provided the estimates of nucleated cell counts. Profiled with immunoSEQ multiplex PCR; TCRdb holds only in-frame clones, not every one. From that table come the V and J calls and clone size; the DNA was used to work out D and trimming. The profile shows some 170,000 clones, 70% to 80% of them singletons. The CDR3 is 16 residues long. Germline V CDR1 and CDR2: SEHNR, FQNEAQ (reference sequence). Trimming shortened V by 1 base and J by 4 bases, and 14 bases separated the two germline ends. The chain joins TRBV7-9 to TRBJ2-4; D is possibly TRBD2 (5 bases). The sample taken for sequencing was peripheral blood. The origin of this receptor is a woman aged 45-60 years with active or convalescent COVID-19. CDR3 coding DNA: TGTGCCAGCAGCTTAGAGGAGGCAGGCGTTAAAAACATTCAGTACTTC. Protein sequence: CASSLEEAGVKNIQYF.